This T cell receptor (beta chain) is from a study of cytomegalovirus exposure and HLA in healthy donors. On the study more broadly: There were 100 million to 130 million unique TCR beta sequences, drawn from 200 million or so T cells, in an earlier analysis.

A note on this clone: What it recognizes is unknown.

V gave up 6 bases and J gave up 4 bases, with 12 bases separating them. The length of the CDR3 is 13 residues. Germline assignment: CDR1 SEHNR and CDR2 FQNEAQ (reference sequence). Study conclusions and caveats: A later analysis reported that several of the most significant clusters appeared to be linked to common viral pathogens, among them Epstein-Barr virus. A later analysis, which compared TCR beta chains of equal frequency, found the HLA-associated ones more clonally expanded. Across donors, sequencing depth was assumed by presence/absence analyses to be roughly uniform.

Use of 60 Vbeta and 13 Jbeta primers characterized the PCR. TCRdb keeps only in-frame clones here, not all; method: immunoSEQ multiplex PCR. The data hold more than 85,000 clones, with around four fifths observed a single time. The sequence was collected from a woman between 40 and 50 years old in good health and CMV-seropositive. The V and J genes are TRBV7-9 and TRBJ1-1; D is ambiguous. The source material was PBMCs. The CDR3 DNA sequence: TGTGCCAGCAGGATCACAGCTACCACTGAAGCTTTCTTT. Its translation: CASRITATTEAFF. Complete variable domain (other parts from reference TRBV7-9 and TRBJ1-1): DTGVSQNPRHKITKRGQNVTFRCDPISEHNRLYWYRQTLGQGPEFLTYFQNEAQLEKSRLLSDRFSAERPKGSFSTLEIQRTEQGDSAMYLCASRITATTEAFFGQGTRLTVV.